The TCR beta chain under discussion was sequenced for a study of blood T cells in healthy people across ages. This clonotype occurred a few times. There were healthy Caucasian individuals from Russia, aged roughly 6 to 95, serving as donors. It was with a sample-barcoded 5' primer and a J-beta primer mix that a second PCR of about 6 to 12 cycles was run. In TCRdb, the 5' RACE reads were re-called with MiXCR into one record per CDR3 protein. Seen here are over a million distinct CDR3 sequences, roughly 45% observed once, and the top ten hold 18%. The V gene end was trimmed by 8 bases and the J gene end by 1 base; junction bases not matched to a gene: 5. Germline V gene sequence: CDR1 ENHRY, CDR2 SYGVKD. This CDR3 has 15 amino acids.

The J gene is TRBJ2-6, the V gene TRBV10-3, with 7 bases lining up with TRBD1. This receptor was identified in a woman in her sixties or seventies in good health. The sample was blood. CDR3 DNA: TGTGCCATCGGGACAGCAAATTCTGGGGCCAACGTCCTGACTTTC. Its protein product is CAIGTANSGANVLTF.